This is a list of T cell receptor beta chains from one sample in a study of shared clonotypes between healthy human individuals. Assay used: immunoSEQ multiplex PCR; TCRdb lists only in-frame clones, some missing. The data contain some 600,000 clones, 95% to 96% of them singletons. The material sequenced was naive CD8+ T cells sorted from blood. These receptors originate from a woman aged 25 to 45 in good health. The CDR3 runs from the conserved cysteine through the conserved F or W. A D gene is named only where the DNA matches it firmly. Some rows mark clone size as missing; the rest say once, few, many or name a class of expanded clone.

J	D	V	size	DNA	CDR3
TRBJ1-1	TRBD1	TRBV19	.	TGTGCCAGTAGTACCCTGACAGGGAAGACTGAAGCTTTCTTT	CASSTLTGKTEAFF
TRBJ2-7	.	TRBV4-2	once	TGTGCCAGCAGCCAAATCTCTAGCGCCACCTACGAGCAGTACTTC	CASSQISSATYEQYF
TRBJ2-2	.	TRBV29-1	.	TGCAGCGTTGAATCCGGTTCCGCGAACACCGGGGAGCTGTTTTTT	CSVESGSANTGELFF
TRBJ2-7	.	TRBV10-3	.	TGTGCCATCAGTGATACAGGGCCCTACGAGCAGTACTTC	CAISDTGPYEQYF
TRBJ2-5	TRBD2	TRBV6-5	once	TGTGCCAGCAGTTACGGGGGGGGAGCTCAAGAGCAGTACTTC	CASSYGGGAQEQYF
TRBJ2-5	.	TRBV28	.	TGTGCCAGCAGACCCCCCCGGCCGCGGTCAGGAAAGAAAGAGACCCAGTACTTC	CASRPPRPRSGKKETQYF
TRBJ1-1	.	TRBV11-2	.	TGTGCCAGCAGCTCCCTGGGGGGTTGGGGGACTGAAGCTTTCTTT	CASSSLGGWGTEAFF
TRBJ2-1	TRBD2	TRBV7-2	.	TGTGCCAGCAGCTTAACTAGCGGGAGAGAGCAGTTCTTC	CASSLTSGREQFF
TRBJ2-7	TRBD2	TRBV27	.	TGTGCCAGCAGTTTATCGAGGGGTTTAGCGGGCTACGAGCAGTACTTC	CASSLSRGLAGYEQYF
TRBJ2-7	.	TRBV28	few	TGTGCCAGCAGTCCCTACCAGGGGATCGAGCAGTACTTC	CASSPYQGIEQYF
TRBJ2-3	.	TRBV15	.	TGTGCCACCAGCGACCCCCTCTACCACACAGATACGCAGTATTTT	CATSDPLYHTDTQYF
TRBJ2-1	.	TRBV2	once	TGTGCCAGCAGTTCTTATATCCATGAGCAGTTCTTC	CASSSYIHEQFF